A selection of T cell receptor beta chains follows, all from one sample in a study of cytomegalovirus exposure and HLA in healthy donors. Libraries were prepared by immunoSEQ multiplex PCR; TCRdb keeps only in-frame clonotypes and omits some of them. The sample has about 130,000 clones, 80% seen once. The sample taken for sequencing was PBMCs. These receptor sequences come from a man aged 25 to 40 in good health and CMV-seronegative. CDR3s include the opening cysteine and the closing phenylalanine or tryptophan. Fields, in order: D gene, clone size, V gene, J gene, CDR3 DNA, CDR3 protein. A D gene is named only where the DNA matches it firmly. Rows may omit the clone size; those that give it use once, few, many or a size class.

TRBD1	-	TRBV7-9	TRBJ2-2	TGTGCCAGTATTGGGGGACAGGGGCCCACCGGGGAGCTGTTTTTT	CASIGGQGPTGELFF
TRBD1	-	TRBV19	TRBJ1-4	TGTGCCAGTATGGACAGGCCTAATGAAAAACTGTTTTTT	CASMDRPNEKLFF
-	-	TRBV10-3	TRBJ2-6	TGTGCCGCGGAGGACAGAGGATCAGGGGCCAACGTCCTGACTTTC	CAAEDRGSGANVLTF
TRBD1	few	TRBV6-5	TRBJ2-2	TGTGCCAGCAGCCGGACAGGGGGCGACACCGGGGAGCTGTTTTTT	CASSRTGGDTGELFF
TRBD2	-	TRBV4-2	TRBJ2-3	TGTGCCAGCAGCCAAGGAGGTGGAAGCGGGATAACAGATACGCAGTATTTT	CASSQGGGSGITDTQYF
TRBD2	-	TRBV5-1	TRBJ2-7	TGCGCCAGCAGCTTGGTAAGCGGGAGGAGTTACGAGCAGTACTTC	CASSLVSGRSYEQYF
TRBD2	once	TRBV5-1	TRBJ2-2	TGCGCCAGCAGCTTGGCTCCTAGCGGATCCACCGGGGAGCTGTTTTTT	CASSLAPSGSTGELFF
TRBD1	-	TRBV7-2	TRBJ1-5	TGTGCCAGCAGCTGGGGGTCAGGGGGTGGTAGGCCCCAGCATTTT	CASSWGSGGGRPQHF
TRBD2	-	TRBV30	TRBJ2-3	TGTGCCTGGAGTGTCGGTAGCGGGAAGCGACTAGGGGCCACAGATACGCAGTATTTT	CAWSVGSGKRLGATDTQYF
TRBD2	-	TRBV19	TRBJ2-7	TGTGCCAGTAGTATTGGGGCGGGAGAAAGGTACGAGCAGTACTTC	CASSIGAGERYEQYF
TRBD2	-	TRBV19	TRBJ2-2	TGTGCCAGTAGTATTTTAGCGGGAGGGCCCGGGGAGCTGTTTTTT	CASSILAGGPGELFF
-	-	TRBV30	TRBJ2-5	TGTGCCTGGAGTGTCTTGGAGACCCAGTACTTC	CAWSVLETQYF
TRBD2	-	TRBV7-2	TRBJ2-7	TGTGCCAGCAGCTTATGGGCGGGAGAGCGTTACGAGCAGTACTTC	CASSLWAGERYEQYF
-	-	TRBV28	TRBJ2-7	TGTGCCAGCAGTTCCATATCTGAGGGCTACGAGCAGTACTTC	CASSSISEGYEQYF
TRBD1	-	TRBV9	TRBJ2-3	TGTGCCAGCAGCGTAGGCTCGTCGGGGACAGCTAGCACAGATACGCAGTATTTT	CASSVGSSGTASTDTQYF
-	-	TRBV5-5	TRBJ2-3	TGTGCCAGCAGGGCCGCGGGACAGAGCACAGATACGCAGTATTTT	CASRAAGQSTDTQYF
-	-	TRBV27	TRBJ1-4	TGTGCCAGCAGTGTTATCGGCGGGACTAATGAAAAACTGTTTTTT	CASSVIGGTNEKLFF
-	-	TRBV19	TRBJ2-5	TGTGCCAGTAGTATAAGCAACGGCAGGGAACCCCCGATTTTCCAAGAGACCCAGTACTTC	CASSISNGREPPIFQETQYF
TRBD1	-	TRBV15	TRBJ2-7	TGTGCCACCAGCAGACTACGGGGGCCGGGACAGGGATCCGAGCAGTACTTC	CATSRLRGPGQGSEQYF
-	-	TRBV7-2	TRBJ1-4	TGTGCCAGCAGCTTACAATCGACAGGAAATAATGAAAAACTGTTTTTT	CASSLQSTGNNEKLFF
TRBD1	once	TRBV5-1	TRBJ2-6	TGCGCCAGCAGCTTGTATGGACAGGGGGCTTATGGGGCCAACGTCCTGACTTTC	CASSLYGQGAYGANVLTF
-	-	TRBV27	TRBJ2-7	TGTGCCAGCAGTTTAAGTGGAGGGCCCTACGAGCAGTACTTC	CASSLSGGPYEQYF
-	-	TRBV10-2	TRBJ1-4	TGCGCCAGCAGTGAGGGTCGGGTTAGTAATGAAAAACTGTTTTTT	CASSEGRVSNEKLFF
-	few	TRBV27	TRBJ2-7	TGTGCCAGCAGTTTGAGGGGGAACCACGAGCAGTACTTC	CASSLRGNHEQYF
-	-	TRBV11-2	TRBJ1-2	TGTGCCAGCAGCTTAGATCGGGACTCCAGCTACACCTTC	CASSLDRDSSYTF
TRBD1	-	TRBV5-1	TRBJ2-1	TGCGCCAGCAGCTTCCGGGGACAGGGCGGATCCTACAATGAGCAGTTCTTC	CASSFRGQGGSYNEQFF
-	-	TRBV19	TRBJ2-2	TGTGCCAGTAGTATCCCGTGGGGGGGGCTCGGGCCCGGGGAGCTGTTTTTT	CASSIPWGGLGPGELFF
-	-	TRBV2	TRBJ2-3	TGTGCCAGCAGAGGAGAGAGGCTCACAGATACGCAGTATTTT	CASRGERLTDTQYF
TRBD2	-	TRBV7-9	TRBJ2-7	TGTGCCAGCAGCACAAACGCCGGGACTAGCCCTACCTACGAGCAGTACTTC	CASSTNAGTSPTYEQYF
-	few	TRBV4-3	TRBJ1-5	TGCGCCAGCAGCCTAGGGCAGGGGTGGCAGCCCCAGCATTTT	CASSLGQGWQPQHF
TRBD2	-	TRBV28	TRBJ2-7	TGTGCCAGCAGCCTAGCGGCGGGGACGGGGGAGCAGTACTTC	CASSLAAGTGEQYF
TRBD1	once	TRBV7-9	TRBJ1-2	TGTTCCAGCAGCCCAAGATCAGGGGGTTTGGATGGCTACACCTTC	CSSSPRSGGLDGYTF
-	-	TRBV19	TRBJ1-1	TGTGCCAGTAGTAGTCTCGGGATCGAAGCTTTCTTT	CASSSLGIEAFF
-	-	TRBV7-2	TRBJ1-1	TGTGCCAGCCAAATTGGGGGGAGGACTGAAGCTTTCTTT	CASQIGGRTEAFF
TRBD1	-	TRBV30	TRBJ2-7	TGTGCCTGGAGGGAGAGAGGGACAGGGGTCTGGGGCGAGCAGTACTTC	CAWRERGTGVWGEQYF
-	-	TRBV18	TRBJ1-2	TGTGCCAGCTCACCATCCCCAGGGGCCTATGGCTACACCTTC	CASSPSPGAYGYTF
TRBD2	-	TRBV19	TRBJ2-7	TGTGCCAGTAGTGGCACTAGCGGGCCCTCCTACGAGCAGTACTTC	CASSGTSGPSYEQYF
-	-	TRBV11-2	TRBJ1-3	TGTGCCAGCAGCTTAATGTGGGGGGTAGGAAACACCATATATTTT	CASSLMWGVGNTIYF
-	-	TRBV28	TRBJ1-2	TGTGCCAGCAGTTCGTACTATGGCTACACCTTC	CASSSYYGYTF
-	-	TRBV5-1	TRBJ2-2	TGCGCCAGCAGCTTGACTGCCGGGGAGCTGTTTTTT	CASSLTAGELFF
-	-	TRBV7-9	TRBJ2-3	TGTGCCAGCAGCCTTACTCTGGCAGATACGCAGTATTTT	CASSLTLADTQYF
-	-	TRBV27	TRBJ1-5	TGTGCCAGCAGTTTACGAGGGGGTTACAATAGCAATCAGCCCCAGCATTTT	CASSLRGGYNSNQPQHF
TRBD2	few	TRBV4-1	TRBJ2-1	TGCGCCAGCAGCCAAGTCCGAGTGCTAGCGGGGCAGAATGAGCAGTTCTTC	CASSQVRVLAGQNEQFF
-	-	TRBV6-1	TRBJ1-5	TGTGCCAGCGGACAATATAGCAATCAGCCCCAGCATTTT	CASGQYSNQPQHF
TRBD2	-	TRBV5-1	TRBJ2-1	TGCGCCAGCAGCTCTGGGGAGGGAAATGAGCAGTTCTTC	CASSSGEGNEQFF
TRBD1	-	TRBV2	TRBJ1-2	TGTGCCAGCAGCGAAGGGACAGGGTATGGCTACACCTTC	CASSEGTGYGYTF
TRBD1	-	TRBV28	TRBJ2-7	TGTGCCAGCAGTCCTACCAGGGGGATCTACGAGCAGTACTTC	CASSPTRGIYEQYF
TRBD1	-	TRBV29-1	TRBJ2-1	TGCAGCGCCCCCGGGACAGGGAGCTACAATGAGCAGTTCTTC	CSAPGTGSYNEQFF